This entry is about one T cell receptor (beta chain). The entry originates in a study of OX40 agonist ivuxolimab in advanced cancers. As for the study in general: Patients received intravenous ivuxolimab every 2 weeks at 0.01 to 10 mg/kg.

Here immunoSEQ multiplex PCR was the method, and the copy in TCRdb shows in-frame clones only, minus some. The data contain 60,000 to 70,000 clones, about 86% of them seen just once; the ten biggest clones take up approximately 0.54%. The CDR3 runs 10 residues. Trimming cost V 8 bases and J 7 bases, with 5 bases left between them. From germline, CDR1 is WSHSY and CDR2 SAAADI. This sequence joins TRBV10-2 and TRBJ2-2, with D hard to call. This sequence originates from an adult with an advanced solid tumor such as melanoma, head and neck, liver or kidney cancer. The source material was CD4+ or CD8+ T cells sorted from blood, sampled in a trial of the OX40 agonist ivuxolimab. The CDR3 sequence is CASFHGELFF. DNA for the CDR3: TGCGCCAGCTTCCACGGGGAGCTGTTTTTT.